These 5 T cell receptor beta chains were all obtained from the same sample, sequenced in a study of T cells expressing NK-cell markers. TCRdb re-called the 5' RACE reads; one entry per CDR3 protein, DNA not given. The sample table sets out around 380,000 distinct CDR3 sequences. Sequencing was carried out using blood T cells: a sorted CD56 or NKG2C T cell subset, CD4+ or CD8+ T cells, or bulk PBMC T cells (not recorded which). These receptors were taken from a woman in her forties or fifties in good health.

The rearrangement links TRBV19 to TRBJ1-4. Germline CDR1 LNHDA, CDR2 SQIVND (reference sequence). This CDR3 contains 14 residues. CDR3 loop: CASSRGRTHEMLFF.

The rearrangement uses TRBV10-2 and TRBJ2-7; TCRdb selects TRBD1, and the lack of DNA leaves this call unchecked. CDR3 length equals 13 residues. Germline-derived CDR1 and CDR2 are WSHSY and SAAADI. The CDR3 protein is CASSEQRDRPTYF.

CDR3 loop: CSATGVSGAYNEQFF. V and J are TRBV20-1 and TRBJ2-1; TCRdb's assignment of TRBD1 cannot be checked, as there is no DNA. CDR1 DFQATT and CDR2 SNEGSKA come from the germline V gene (reference sequence). CDR3 length equals 15 residues.

The rearrangement uses TRBV20-1 and TRBJ2-7. The length of the CDR3 is 13 residues. Germline lookup yields CDR1 DFQATT and CDR2 SNEGSKA (reference sequence). The CDR3 loop is CSALAPSSYEQYF.

The chain links TRBV7-8 to TRBJ2-7; TCRdb picks TRBD1, but there is no DNA to check that call. The germline gives CDR1 SGHVS, CDR2 FQNEAQ. There are 15 residues in the CDR3. This CDR3 is CASSPGTSEFYEQYF. Using reference TRBV7-8 and TRBJ2-7 for the parts outside the CDR3, the full variable domain is GAGVSQSPRYKVAKRGQDVALRCDPISGHVSLFWYQQALGQGPEFLTYFQNEAQLDKSGLPSDRFFAERPEGSVSTLKIQRTQQEDSAVYLCASSPGTSEFYEQYFGPGTRLTVT.